This passage covers 30 T cell receptor beta chains from one sample sequenced in a study of blood T cell repertoires in COVID-19. The assay was immunoSEQ multiplex PCR, and TCRdb's table has in-frame clones only and misses some. The table lists about 190,000 clones, roughly 80% of them singletons. Sequencing was carried out using peripheral blood. Every receptor here comes from a human donor in a cohort sampled during active COVID-19.

This chain connects TRBV5-8 to TRBJ2-5; the match to TRBD1 covers 7 bases. Germline CDR1 is SGHTS and CDR2 is YDEGEE. With V trimmed by 0 bases and J by 7 bases, 12 bases remained unmatched. This CDR3 comprises 16 residues. The CDR3 sequence: CASSLAGTAVGLTQYF. As DNA, the CDR3 is TGTGCCAGCAGCTTGGCCGGGACAGCCGTCGGACTGACCCAGTACTTC. Based on the CDR3 plus reference TRBV5-8 and TRBJ2-5, the full variable domain is EAGVTQSPTHLIKTRGQQATLRCSPISGHTSVYWYQQALGLGLQFLLWYDEGEERNRGNFPPRFSGRQFPNYSSELNVNALELEDSALYLCASSLAGTAVGLTQYFGPGTRLLVL.

This chain joins TRBV11-2 and TRBJ2-7; TRBD1 matches at 7 bases. The germline V gene has CDR1 SGHAT and CDR2 FQNNGV. V lost 6 bases and J lost 7; bases outside the gene matches: 12. The CDR3 totals 14 residues. Here the CDR3 reads CASRLNRGLREQYV. CDR3 bases: TGTGCCAGCAGACTAAACAGGGGCCTGAGGGAGCAGTACGTC.

DNA of the CDR3: TGCGCCAGCAGCTTGGCAGGGATCAATGAGCAGTTCTTC. Its translation: CASSLAGINEQFF. This sequence joins TRBV5-1 and TRBJ2-1; D possibly corresponds to TRBD1 (5 bases). The germline V gene encodes CDR1 SGHRS and CDR2 YFSETQ. The CDR3 extends over 13 amino acids. Trimming pared 0 bases from V and 6 bases from J, leaving 7 bases between. Variable domain in full (rest from reference TRBV5-1 and TRBJ2-1): KAGVTQTPRYLIKTRGQQVTLSCSPISGHRSVSWYQQTPGQGLQFLFEYFSETQRNKGNFPGRFSGRQFSNSRSEMNVSTLELGDSALYLCASSLAGINEQFFGPGTRLTVL.

The chain recombines TRBV18 with TRBJ2-2, with a weak D call TRBD2 (5 bases). Per the germline V gene, CDR1 is KGHSH and CDR2 is LQKENI. Trimming pared 4 bases from V and 1 base from J, leaving 13 bases between. The CDR3 has 16 amino acids. The CDR3: CASSHASRRNTGELFF. In DNA form, the CDR3 reads TGTGCCAGCTCACACGCTAGCCGGAGGAACACCGGGGAGCTGTTTTTT.

The gene calls are TRBV18 and TRBJ1-1, with 7 bases that match TRBD1. The CDR3 has 15 amino acids. Unmatched junction bases numbered 10, after V lost 6 bases and J lost 3 bases. CDR1 and CDR2 from the germline V gene are KGHSH and LQKENI. Here the CDR3 DNA reads TGTGCCAGCTCTCCTCAGGGGGTATTGGACACTGAAGCTTTCTTT. Translated, it gives CASSPQGVLDTEAFF.

The table lists this clone with a count of one. The rearrangement uses TRBV18 and TRBJ1-5; D is possibly TRBD1 (5 bases). The CDR3 is 14 amino acids. Germline CDR1 KGHSH, CDR2 LQKENI. Trimming left V 3 bases short and J 6 bases short, with 12 bases between. The CDR3 reads CASSPDGGTQPQHF. In DNA, the CDR3 is TGTGCCAGCTCACCTGACGGGGGAACTCAGCCCCAGCATTTT.

The chain links TRBV6-6 to TRBJ1-6; D gene uncertain. The V gene lost 3 bases and the J gene lost 12 bases, with 12 bases spanning the gap. This CDR3 has 13 amino acids. The germline gives CDR1 MNHNY, CDR2 SVGAGI (reference sequence). The CDR3 sequence is CASSYIGEGPLHF. The CDR3 DNA follows: TGTGCCAGCAGTTATATAGGAGAAGGACCCCTCCACTTT.

This chain joins TRBV5-1 and TRBJ1-1; TRBD1 agrees at 8 bases. Germline loops: CDR1 SGHRS, CDR2 YFSETQ. The V gene end was trimmed by 6 bases and the J gene end by 1 base; junction bases not matched to a gene: 8. The CDR3 spans 15 residues. The DNA for the CDR3 is TGCGCCAGCACCTCGCGGACAGGGACGAACACTGAAGCTTTCTTT. It encodes CASTSRTGTNTEAFF.

The chain is built from TRBV18 and TRBJ1-2, with D unresolved. Germline CDR1 is KGHSH and CDR2 is LQKENI. V lost 6 bases and J lost 7, with 9 bases in between. The CDR3 spans 11 residues. In DNA form, the CDR3 reads TGTGCCAGCTCCCCAGGAGCTGGCTACACCTTC. Residues: CASSPGAGYTF.

J is TRBJ1-6 and V is TRBV7-2; tentatively, D is TRBD1 (5 bases). The CDR3 is made up of 15 amino acids. V lost 5 bases and J lost 1, with 9 bases in between. Germline V lookup: CDR1 SGHTA, CDR2 FQGNSA. Here the CDR3 DNA reads TGTGCCAGCAGCCGGGGGAGGTCCTATAATTCACCCCTCCACTTT. This codes for CASSRGRSYNSPLHF.

The chain uses TRBV18 and TRBJ2-1; 11 nucleotides match TRBD1. Germline V lookup: CDR1 KGHSH, CDR2 LQKENI. There are 16 residues in the CDR3. V shed 3 bases and J 2 bases; nucleotides not matched to a gene: 3. CDR3 region: CASSPLGQGAYNEQFF. The DNA of the CDR3 is TGTGCCAGCTCACCGTTGGGACAGGGGGCCTACAATGAGCAGTTCTTC.

The genes are TRBV6-5 and TRBJ1-1; 9 nucleotides line up with TRBD1. Unmatched junction bases numbered 5, after V lost 5 bases and J lost 4 bases. Germline V lookup: CDR1 MNHEY, CDR2 SVGAGI. This CDR3 comprises 14 residues. CDR3 in DNA: TGTGCCAGCAGTCGGGACAGGGAGAGCACTGAAGCTTTCTTT. Protein product: CASSRDRESTEAFF.

The CDR3 loop reads CAIRGTAAFF. Written as DNA, the CDR3 is TGTGCCATCCGTGGGACAGCAGCTTTCTTT. The chain is built from TRBV6-5 and TRBJ1-1; 7 positions match TRBD1. Germline-derived CDR1 and CDR2 are MNHEY and SVGAGI. The CDR3 extends over 10 amino acids. The junction had 6 bases not matched to a gene; V was cut back by 10 bases and J by 10 bases.

This chain links TRBV18 with TRBJ2-7, with 8 positions matching TRBD1. The V segment lost 2 bases and the J segment 4 bases; nucleotides outside the gene matches: 13. The CDR3 runs to 17 residues. The germline V gene has CDR1 KGHSH and CDR2 LQKENI. The CDR3 spells CASSPRAPGQVLYEQYF. The CDR3 DNA is TGTGCCAGCTCACCAAGGGCGCCGGGACAGGTACTTTACGAGCAGTACTTC.

The chain carries TRBV19 and TRBJ2-6; 7 bases are shared with TRBD1. Trimming cost V 3 bases and J 1 base; bases outside gene matches: 6. This CDR3 comprises 17 residues. Germline CDR1 is LNHDA and CDR2 is SQIVND (reference sequence). The CDR3 sequence is CASSIQGDPSGANVLTF. The CDR3 DNA is TGTGCCAGTAGTATCCAGGGGGATCCGTCTGGGGCCAACGTCCTGACTTTC.

This clone appeared a few times. This chain links TRBV6-6 with TRBJ1-1, with D perhaps TRBD1 (5 bases). The CDR3 contains 13 residues. Germline V gives CDR1 MNHNY, CDR2 SVGAGI (reference sequence). Trimming removed 7 bases from V and 2 bases from J, with 11 bases in between. The CDR3 spells CASTNDRNTEAFF. In DNA, the CDR3 is TGTGCCAGCACTAATGACAGAAACACTGAAGCTTTCTTT.

The J gene is TRBJ1-1, the V gene TRBV30; 9 nucleotides align to TRBD1. CDR3 length equals 14 residues. Germline lookup yields CDR1 GTSNPN and CDR2 SVGIG (reference sequence). V shed 1 base, J shed 5 bases, and the junction held 5 bases outside the gene matches. In nucleotides, the CDR3 is TGTGCCTGGAGTGCTGGACAGGGGTGGACTGAAGCTTTCTTT. This translates into CAWSAGQGWTEAFF.

The chain is built from TRBV7-2 and TRBJ2-1; 9 bases match TRBD2. This CDR3 spans 15 amino acids. Germline lookup yields CDR1 SGHTA and CDR2 FQGNSA. V was clipped by 5 bases and J by 7 bases; unmatched bases: 9. CDR3 bases: TGTGCCAGCAGCCCGGCCCCGGGACTAGCAAATGAGCAGTTCTTC. As protein: CASSPAPGLANEQFF.

The V and J genes are TRBV7-2 and TRBJ2-7; D not resolved. Between the trimmed V and J ends, which lost 5 bases and 5 bases, there was a span of 13 bases. The length of the CDR3 is 13 residues. The V gene's germline CDR1 is SGHTA and CDR2 FQGNSA. CDR3 residues: CASSGRNSDEQYV. The CDR3 DNA reads as TGTGCCAGCAGCGGGCGAAACAGTGACGAGCAGTACGTC.

The V call is TRBV7-2, the J call TRBJ2-7, with 10 bases fitting TRBD2. This CDR3 spans 14 amino acids. Unmatched junction bases numbered 4, after V lost 6 bases and J lost 2 bases. Germline-derived CDR1 and CDR2 are SGHTA and FQGNSA. This CDR3 is CASRPTSGPYEQYF. Here the CDR3 DNA reads TGTGCCAGCAGGCCGACTAGCGGGCCCTACGAGCAGTACTTC.

The V and J genes are TRBV6-5 and TRBJ1-1; D is uncertain. In germline, CDR1 is MNHEY, CDR2 SVGAGI. Trimming cost V 2 bases and J 5 bases, with 12 bases left between them. This CDR3 spans 14 amino acids. The CDR3 protein is CASSYRGAITEAFF. The CDR3 DNA follows: TGTGCCAGCAGTTACCGGGGAGCGATAACTGAAGCTTTCTTT.

The rearrangement links TRBV18 to TRBJ2-4, with a tentative D call TRBD1 (5 bases). The CDR3 consists of 17 residues. Germline V gene sequence: CDR1 KGHSH, CDR2 LQKENI. V dropped 0 bases and J dropped 1 base, with 13 bases sitting between them. The CDR3 loop reads CASSPPVGRGAKNIQYF. The CDR3 region has the DNA TGTGCCAGCTCACCACCTGTGGGGCGCGGTGCCAAAAACATTCAGTACTTC. Supplemented by reference TRBV18 and TRBJ2-4, the full variable domain reads NAGVMQNPRHLVRRRGQEARLRCSPMKGHSHVYWYRQLPEEGLKFMVYLQKENIIDESGMPKERFSAEFPKEGPSILRIQQVVRGDSAAYFCASSPPVGRGAKNIQYFGAGTRLSVL.

This clone showed up just a few times. The chain carries TRBV9 and TRBJ1-1; tentatively, D is TRBD1 (5 bases). CDR1 is SGDLS, CDR2 YYNGEE, per germline. V lost 5 bases and J 3 bases, leaving 17 bases between the germline ends. The CDR3 consists of 15 residues. This CDR3 is CASSVALGGHTEAFF. The CDR3 DNA reads TGTGCCAGCAGTGTCGCTCTGGGGGGACACACTGAAGCTTTCTTT.

This clone has only one observation. The CDR3 is CAISGGTGGGQPQHF. The DNA for the CDR3 is TGTGCCATCAGTGGTGGGACAGGGGGAGGTCAGCCCCAGCATTTT. The genes are TRBV10-3 and TRBJ1-5; 11 bases fit TRBD1. CDR3 length equals 15 residues. V lost 4 bases and J lost 6; bases outside the gene matches: 5. Germline CDR1 is ENHRY and CDR2 is SYGVKD.

This chain links TRBV3-1 (or the pseudogene TRBV3-2) with TRBJ2-3; 8 nucleotides agree with TRBD1. The CDR3 has 15 amino acids. Unmatched junction bases numbered 5, after V lost 5 bases and J lost 1 base. CDR1 LGHDT and CDR2 YNNKEL come from the germline V gene (reference sequence). The CDR3 spells CASSALTGGTDTQYF. In DNA form, the CDR3 reads TGTGCCAGCAGCGCCCTGACAGGGGGCACAGATACGCAGTATTTT.

The rearrangement links TRBV6-5 to TRBJ1-1; 9 nucleotides agree with TRBD1. The CDR3 covers 14 residues. Germline lookup yields CDR1 MNHEY and CDR2 SVGAGI. J was trimmed by 5 bases and V by 6 bases; bases with no gene match: 7. Written as DNA, the CDR3 is TGTGCCAGCAGCCGAGACAGGGGGTGGACTGAAGCTTTCTTT. As protein: CASSRDRGWTEAFF.

This chain uses TRBV5-1 with TRBJ2-1; 7 nucleotides agree with TRBD2. The germline V gene has CDR1 SGHRS and CDR2 YFSETQ. The length of the CDR3 is 13 residues. Trimming removed 4 bases from V and 7 bases from J; junction bases left unmatched: 5. The CDR3 nucleotides read TGCGCCAGCAGCCGAATCGGGGGGAATGAGCAGTTCTTC. The encoded protein is CASSRIGGNEQFF.

The chain carries TRBV18 and TRBJ2-3; 11 nucleotides agree with TRBD2. The germline CDR1 and CDR2 sequences are KGHSH and LQKENI. Losses at the gene ends were 2 bases for V and 3 bases for J; bases not matched to a gene: 10. The CDR3 runs to 18 residues. The CDR3 spells CASSPSMGLADGTDTQYF. CDR3 in DNA: TGTGCCAGCTCACCAAGCATGGGACTAGCGGACGGGACAGATACGCAGTATTTT.

The J gene is TRBJ2-7, the V gene TRBV11-2; 9 nucleotides align to TRBD1. The CDR3 length is 14 residues. Per the germline V gene, CDR1 is SGHAT and CDR2 is FQNNGV. Trimming cost V 5 bases and J 6 bases; bases outside gene matches: 8. The CDR3 nucleotides read TGTGCCAGCAGCCTTCGACAGGGGGGGGTCGAGCAGTACGTC. It specifies CASSLRQGGVEQYV.

The gene calls are TRBV18 and TRBJ1-1, with 7 bases that match TRBD1. The V segment lost 4 bases and the J segment 5 bases; nucleotides outside the gene matches: 7. Germline CDR1 KGHSH, CDR2 LQKENI. CDR3 length equals 14 residues. The CDR3 loop reads CASSRKTGNTEAFF. In nucleotides, the CDR3 is TGTGCCAGCTCACGCAAGACAGGGAATACTGAAGCTTTCTTT.